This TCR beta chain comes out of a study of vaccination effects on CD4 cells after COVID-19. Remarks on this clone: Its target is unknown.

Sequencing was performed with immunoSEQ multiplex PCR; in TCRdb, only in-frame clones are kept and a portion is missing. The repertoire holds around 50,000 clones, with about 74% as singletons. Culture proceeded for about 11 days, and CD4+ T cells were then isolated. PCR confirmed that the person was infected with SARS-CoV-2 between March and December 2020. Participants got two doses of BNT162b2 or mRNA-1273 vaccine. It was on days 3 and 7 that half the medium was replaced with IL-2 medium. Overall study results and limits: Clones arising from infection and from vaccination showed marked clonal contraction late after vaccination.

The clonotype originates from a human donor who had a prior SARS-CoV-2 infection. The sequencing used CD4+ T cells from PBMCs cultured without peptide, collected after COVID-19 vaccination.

The CDR3 DNA is TGTGCCAGTAGTAAAGGGGGACCAGGGCCTGGCTACACCTTC. Its translation is CASSKGGPGPGYTF. This chain uses TRBV19 with TRBJ1-2, with D perhaps TRBD1 (6 bases). Trimming removed 4 bases at V and 7 bases at J, with 16 bases between. CDR3 length: 14 amino acids. Per the germline V gene, CDR1 is LNHDA and CDR2 is SQIVND (reference sequence).